One and the same sample provided the 27 T cell receptor beta chains below, sequenced in a study of shared clonotypes between healthy human individuals. Produced via immunoSEQ multiplex PCR; TCRdb's table is partial and in-frame only. The sample has some 2,500,000 clones, around 93% seen once. Input material: naive CD4+ T cells from PBMCs. The subset was: CD45RA+ positively selected. The source is a man aged 18 to 29 in good health. Some clones in this sample may be carry-over from other donors' samples.

This chain uses TRBV30 with TRBJ2-7; 8 positions match TRBD2. The V gene end was trimmed by 3 bases and the J gene end by 6 bases; junction bases not matched to a gene: 7. CDR3 size: 13 residues. Germline V lookup: CDR1 GTSNPN, CDR2 SVGIG (reference sequence). DNA for the CDR3: TGTGCCTGGAGAAAGCGGGAGATCCTCGAGCAGTACTTC. It yields the protein CAWRKREILEQYF.

The chain joins TRBV6-5 to TRBJ2-1; 7 nucleotides align to TRBD2. The CDR3 spans 16 residues. Germline V gene lookup returns CDR1 MNHEY and CDR2 SVGAGI. Unmatched junction bases numbered 9, after V lost 3 bases and J lost 4 bases. CDR3 protein: CASSYSRGVSYNEQFF. The CDR3 region has the DNA TGTGCCAGCAGTTATTCCCGGGGGGTCTCATACAATGAGCAGTTCTTC.

The genes are TRBV5-1 and TRBJ2-3, with 8 positions matching TRBD2. The CDR3 is 16 residues long. V was pared by 3 bases and J by 4 bases, with 10 bases of the junction left unmatched. Germline V gene lookup returns CDR1 SGHRS and CDR2 YFSETQ. CDR3 sequence reads: CASSSQAGVSSDTQYF. The CDR3 DNA sequence: TGCGCCAGCAGCTCCCAAGCGGGAGTTAGTTCAGATACGCAGTATTTT.

The chain employs TRBV18 and TRBJ2-1; 10 positions agree with TRBD2. After removal of 7 bases from V and 2 bases from J, the junction contained 32 bases not matched to a gene. The CDR3 covers 24 residues. Germline-derived CDR1 and CDR2 are KGHSH and LQKENI. The CDR3 loop reads CASYTTKQVAVLAGFPSTYNEQFF. CDR3 coding DNA: TGTGCCAGCTACACCACCAAGCAGGTCGCGGTACTAGCGGGATTCCCTTCAACCTACAATGAGCAGTTCTTC.

The V gene is TRBV9, the J gene TRBJ2-1, with D possibly matching TRBD1 (5 bases). Trimming took 4 bases from V and 1 from J, leaving 15 bases between them. CDR3 length: 16 amino acids. Germline V gene lookup returns CDR1 SGDLS and CDR2 YYNGEE. The CDR3 region is CASSSPARASYNEQFF. CDR3 nucleotide sequence: TGTGCCAGCAGCTCCCCCGCCAGGGCATCCTACAATGAGCAGTTCTTC.

The chain couples TRBV11-2 to TRBJ2-1; D might be TRBD1 (5 bases). Between the trimmed V and J ends, which lost 7 bases and 15 bases, there was a span of 28 bases. CDR1 and CDR2 (germline): SGHAT, FQNNGV. The CDR3 extends over 15 amino acids. CDR3 loop: CASKTDGSKRTGTFF. DNA for the CDR3: TGTGCCAGCAAGACGGACGGATCCAAGAGAACAGGCACGTTCTTC. Variable domain in full (rest from reference TRBV11-2 and TRBJ2-1): EAGVAQSPRYKIIEKRQSVAFWCNPISGHATLYWYQQILGQGPKLLIQFQNNGVVDDSQLPKDRFSAERLKGVDSTLKIQPAKLEDSAVYLCASKTDGSKRTGTFFGPGTRLTVL.

This clone has a handful of counts. The chain is built from TRBV5-5 and TRBJ1-5; D perhaps matches TRBD1 (5 bases). Germline CDR1 and CDR2: SGHKS and YYEKEE (reference sequence). Trimming removed 3 bases from V and 2 bases from J, with 9 bases in between. This CDR3 has 14 amino acids. The CDR3 is CASSSSGGNQPQHF. The CDR3 DNA sequence: TGTGCCAGCAGCTCCTCGGGGGGCAATCAGCCCCAGCATTTT. The complete variable domain, with remaining parts taken from reference TRBV5-5 and TRBJ1-5, reads DAGVTQSPTHLIKTRGQQVTLRCSPISGHKSVSWYQQVLGQGPQFIFQYYEKEERGRGNFPDRFSARQFPNYSSELNVNALLLGDSALYLCASSSSGGNQPQHFGDGTRLSIL.

The chain carries TRBV5-1 and TRBJ2-1; 9 nucleotides match TRBD1. In germline, CDR1 is SGHRS, CDR2 YFSETQ. CDR3 length equals 15 residues. After removal of 5 bases from V and 2 bases from J, the junction contained 5 bases not matched to a gene. The CDR3 here is CASRYRDRAYNEQFF. In nucleotides, the CDR3 is TGCGCCAGCAGATACCGGGACAGGGCCTACAATGAGCAGTTCTTC.

Concerning this clone itself: Other DNA variants within this sample encode the same CDR3. This rearrangement joins TRBV6-5 to TRBJ1-5; no definite D call. The CDR3 covers 11 residues. V was cut by 5 bases and J by 7 bases, with 6 bases left in between. The germline gives CDR1 MNHEY, CDR2 SVGAGI. CDR3: CASSEYQPQHF. The CDR3 DNA sequence: TGTGCCAGCAGTGAGTACCAGCCCCAGCATTTT.

The chain recombines TRBV5-1 with TRBJ1-3, with 8 bases aligning to TRBD1. Trimming took 3 bases from V and 1 from J; bases not matched to a gene: 6. This CDR3 spans 16 amino acids. Looked up from germline, CDR1 is SGHRS and CDR2 is YFSETQ. The CDR3 bases are TGCGCCAGCAGCTCAATCCAGGGGGCTTCTGGAAACACCATATATTTT. This codes for CASSSIQGASGNTIYF.

The V call is TRBV6-5, the J call TRBJ1-2, with a tentative D call TRBD1 (6 bases). The V gene lost 2 bases and the J gene lost 8 bases, with 12 bases spanning the gap. CDR1 MNHEY and CDR2 SVGAGI come from the germline V gene. The CDR3 has 13 residues. CDR3 sequence (DNA): TGTGCCAGCAGTTACCGGGGGCTCCGGGGCTACACCTTC. Translating it yields CASSYRGLRGYTF.

About this clone: At one of its ends the junction is not consistent with the germline gene, which may arise from a read error. The chain carries TRBV12-5 and TRBJ2-3; 9 nucleotides match TRBD2. Germline lookup yields CDR1 LGHNT and CDR2 FRNRAP. CDR3 length: 16 residues. CDR3 DNA sequence: TGTGCTAGTGGATTGGGGCTAGCGGGACCCACAGATACGCAGTATTTT. Translation gives CASGLGLAGPTDTQYF.

Turning to this clone: The junction shows a germline mismatch at one end, possibly a read error. The V gene is TRBV28, the J gene TRBJ2-5, with D maybe TRBD2 (6 bases). Germline V gene lookup returns CDR1 MDHEN and CDR2 SYDVKM. This CDR3 is built from 11 residues. DNA for the CDR3: TGTGCCAGCAGCCTACGGGAGAACCAGTACTTC. Protein: CASSLRENQYF.

The chain carries TRBV29-1 and TRBJ2-7; tentative D call: TRBD1 (5 bases). The CDR3 is made up of 13 amino acids. The germline V gene has CDR1 SQVTM and CDR2 ANQGSEA. Trimming took 0 bases from V and 0 from J, leaving 6 bases between them. CDR3 in amino acids: CSVEDRGSYEQYF. CDR3 nucleotide sequence: TGCAGCGTTGAAGATAGGGGCTCCTACGAGCAGTACTTC.

The chain joins TRBV25-1 to TRBJ2-5, with D hard to call. The CDR3 extends over 14 amino acids. Germline CDR1 reads MGHDK; CDR2 reads SYGVNS. V was clipped by 5 bases and J by 0 bases, with 10 bases between them. The chain's CDR3 is CASSPRDNQETQYF. For the CDR3, the DNA is TGTGCCAGCAGTCCTAGAGACAACCAAGAGACCCAGTACTTC.

The V gene is TRBV10-3, the J gene TRBJ2-7, with 9 bases matching TRBD2. Germline CDR1 is ENHRY and CDR2 is SYGVKD. This CDR3 is 15 amino acids long. V shed 3 bases and J 2 bases; nucleotides not matched to a gene: 5. This CDR3 is CAISDSLAGTYEQYF. The CDR3 bases are TGTGCCATCAGTGACTCGCTAGCGGGAACCTACGAGCAGTACTTC.

A note on this clone: Other nucleotide sequences in the sample specify the same CDR3. The V and J genes are TRBV10-3 and TRBJ2-5, with D unclear. The CDR3 is 12 amino acids. V lost 3 bases and J lost 4, with 6 bases in between. Germline V gives CDR1 ENHRY, CDR2 SYGVKD. CDR3: CAISDGGETQYF. In DNA form, the CDR3 reads TGTGCCATCAGTGACGGTGGAGAGACCCAGTACTTC.

This rearrangement joins TRBV5-1 to TRBJ2-6, with D possibly being TRBD1 (5 bases). The V end was cut by 3 bases, the J end by 6 bases, with 16 bases between. The germline V gene has CDR1 SGHRS and CDR2 YFSETQ. The CDR3 has 16 amino acids. The CDR3 reads CASSWAGHTVANVLTF. DNA for the CDR3: TGCGCCAGCAGCTGGGCCGGACATACTGTGGCCAACGTCCTGACTTTC.

V usage is TRBV5-1 and J usage is TRBJ2-2; tentatively, D is TRBD2 (6 bases). Germline V gene sequence: CDR1 SGHRS, CDR2 YFSETQ. CDR3 length: 17 residues. V was clipped by 2 bases and J by 0 bases, with 14 bases between them. DNA of the CDR3: TGCGCCAGCAGCTTCCGTAGCGGAGACTCGAACACCGGGGAGCTGTTTTTT. The encoded protein is CASSFRSGDSNTGELFF. Supplemented by reference TRBV5-1 and TRBJ2-2, the full variable domain reads KAGVTQTPRYLIKTRGQQVTLSCSPISGHRSVSWYQQTPGQGLQFLFEYFSETQRNKGNFPGRFSGRQFSNSRSEMNVSTLELGDSALYLCASSFRSGDSNTGELFFGEGSRLTVL.

The J gene is TRBJ2-1, the V gene TRBV28, with TRBD1 identical over 9 bases. CDR1 and CDR2 (germline): MDHEN, SYDVKM. The trim removed 5 bases at V and 6 bases at J, leaving 14 bases unmatched. This CDR3 has 17 amino acids. CDR3 residues: CASSTITGTGNFNEQFF. CDR3 sequence (DNA): TGTGCCAGCAGTACGATAACCGGGACAGGGAATTTCAATGAGCAGTTCTTC.

This sequence joins TRBV5-1 and TRBJ1-1; D is perhaps TRBD1 (5 bases). Trimming took 4 bases from V and 1 from J, leaving 14 bases between them. The CDR3 loop spans 15 amino acids. Per germline, CDR1 SGHRS and CDR2 YFSETQ. In nucleotides, the CDR3 is TGCGCCAGCAGCGCCGGGACGGGAACGAACACTGAAGCTTTCTTT. It translates to CASSAGTGTNTEAFF. Combining the CDR3 with reference TRBV5-1 and TRBJ1-1 gives the whole variable domain KAGVTQTPRYLIKTRGQQVTLSCSPISGHRSVSWYQQTPGQGLQFLFEYFSETQRNKGNFPGRFSGRQFSNSRSEMNVSTLELGDSALYLCASSAGTGTNTEAFFGQGTRLTVV.

The count of this clone is one. V usage is TRBV28 and J usage is TRBJ2-6; D may be TRBD1 (6 bases). The CDR3 has 15 amino acids. With 8 bases removed from V and 4 bases from J, the gap between germline ends came to 15 bases. CDR1 and CDR2 (germline): MDHEN, SYDVKM. CDR3 sequence reads: CASLPGGDGANVLTF. CDR3 coding DNA: TGTGCCAGCCTCCCTGGGGGCGACGGGGCCAACGTCCTGACTTTC.

The V gene is TRBV29-1, the J gene TRBJ1-1, with D uncertain. This CDR3 spans 12 amino acids. V lost 4 bases and J lost 1, with 7 bases in between. Per germline, CDR1 SQVTM and CDR2 ANQGSEA. CDR3 sequence reads: CSVGTGNTEAFF. The CDR3 DNA follows: TGCAGCGTTGGGACGGGGAACACTGAAGCTTTCTTT.

V usage is TRBV9 and J usage is TRBJ2-1; 14 bases are a match to TRBD2. CDR1 and CDR2 from the germline V gene are SGDLS and YYNGEE. The V and J ends lost 3 bases and 4 bases, in that order; junction bases with no gene match: 12. CDR3 size: 19 residues. CDR3 nucleotide sequence: TGTGCCAGCAGCGCCTCCGGGACTAGCGGGAGTTTGGGATACAATGAGCAGTTCTTC. Protein product: CASSASGTSGSLGYNEQFF. Supplemented by reference TRBV9 and TRBJ2-1, the full variable domain reads DSGVTQTPKHLITATGQRVTLRCSPRSGDLSVYWYQQSLDQGLQFLIQYYNGEERAKGNILERFSAQQFPDLHSELNLSSLELGDSALYFCASSASGTSGSLGYNEQFFGPGTRLTVL.

The chain joins TRBV27 to TRBJ2-7, with a weak D call TRBD1 (6 bases). The germline V gene has CDR1 MNHEY and CDR2 SMNVEV (reference sequence). The CDR3 spans 15 residues. V was clipped by 5 bases and J by 1 base, with 15 bases between them. CDR3 region: CASSLRGLGSYEQYF. For the CDR3, the DNA is TGTGCCAGCAGTCTCAGGGGTTTGGGATCCTACGAGCAGTACTTC.

The rearrangement uses TRBV7-7 and TRBJ2-2, with D possibly being TRBD1 (6 bases). Germline loops: CDR1 SSHAT, CDR2 FNYEAQ (reference sequence). The CDR3 is 13 residues long. V was shortened by 4 bases and J by 8 bases, with 11 bases between the two germline ends. DNA for the CDR3: TGTGCCAGCAGCTCCAGGGGAACTGGGGAGCTGTTTTTT. It codes for CASSSRGTGELFF.

This chain links TRBV10-3 with TRBJ2-1, with 8 bases fitting TRBD1. The V and J ends lost 8 bases and 6 bases, in that order; junction bases with no gene match: 9. This CDR3 comprises 14 residues. Germline values: CDR1 ENHRY, CDR2 SYGVKD. The CDR3 DNA is TGTGCCATCTCCGGACAGGGCAGAAGCAATGAGCAGTTCTTC. Its protein is CAISGQGRSNEQFF.